This TCR beta chain derives from a study of shared clonotypes between healthy human individuals. On the study more broadly: CD4 naive and CD4 memory each took three plates per donor, while CD8 naive took two and CD8 memory one. Study results and limitations: Sampling covered blood only; tissue repertoires likely differ.

Comment on this clone: Its antigen is currently unknown.

The ends lost 2 bases at V and 6 bases at J; junction bases unmatched: 12. CDR3 length: 18 amino acids. CDR1 is SGHRS and CDR2 is YFSETQ in the germline V gene. Sequencing used immunoSEQ multiplex PCR; TCRdb keeps in-frame clones, though not all of them. The sample lists roughly 2.5 million clones, roughly nine tenths occurring once. The source is a man in his late teens or twenties in good health. The V gene is TRBV5-1, the J gene TRBJ2-3; 13 positions match TRBD2. The specimen was naive CD4+ T cells sorted from blood. Subset in this sample: CD45RA+ positively selected. DNA for the CDR3: TGCGCCAGCAGCTTAAACCCGGGACTAGCGGGACAAACGGATACGCAGTATTTT. The encoded protein is CASSLNPGLAGQTDTQYF.